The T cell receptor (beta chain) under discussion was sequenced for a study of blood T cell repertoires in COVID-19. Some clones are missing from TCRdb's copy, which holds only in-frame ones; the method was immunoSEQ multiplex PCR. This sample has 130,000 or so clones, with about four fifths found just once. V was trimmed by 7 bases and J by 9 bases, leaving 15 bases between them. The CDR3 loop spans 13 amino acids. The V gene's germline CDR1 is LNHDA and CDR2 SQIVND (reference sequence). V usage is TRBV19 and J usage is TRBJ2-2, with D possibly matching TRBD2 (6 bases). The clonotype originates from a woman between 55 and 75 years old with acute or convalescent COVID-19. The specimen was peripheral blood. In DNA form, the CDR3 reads TGTGCCAGTACCAGGGACTTCAACAGGGAGCTGTTTTTT. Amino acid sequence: CASTRDFNRELFF.